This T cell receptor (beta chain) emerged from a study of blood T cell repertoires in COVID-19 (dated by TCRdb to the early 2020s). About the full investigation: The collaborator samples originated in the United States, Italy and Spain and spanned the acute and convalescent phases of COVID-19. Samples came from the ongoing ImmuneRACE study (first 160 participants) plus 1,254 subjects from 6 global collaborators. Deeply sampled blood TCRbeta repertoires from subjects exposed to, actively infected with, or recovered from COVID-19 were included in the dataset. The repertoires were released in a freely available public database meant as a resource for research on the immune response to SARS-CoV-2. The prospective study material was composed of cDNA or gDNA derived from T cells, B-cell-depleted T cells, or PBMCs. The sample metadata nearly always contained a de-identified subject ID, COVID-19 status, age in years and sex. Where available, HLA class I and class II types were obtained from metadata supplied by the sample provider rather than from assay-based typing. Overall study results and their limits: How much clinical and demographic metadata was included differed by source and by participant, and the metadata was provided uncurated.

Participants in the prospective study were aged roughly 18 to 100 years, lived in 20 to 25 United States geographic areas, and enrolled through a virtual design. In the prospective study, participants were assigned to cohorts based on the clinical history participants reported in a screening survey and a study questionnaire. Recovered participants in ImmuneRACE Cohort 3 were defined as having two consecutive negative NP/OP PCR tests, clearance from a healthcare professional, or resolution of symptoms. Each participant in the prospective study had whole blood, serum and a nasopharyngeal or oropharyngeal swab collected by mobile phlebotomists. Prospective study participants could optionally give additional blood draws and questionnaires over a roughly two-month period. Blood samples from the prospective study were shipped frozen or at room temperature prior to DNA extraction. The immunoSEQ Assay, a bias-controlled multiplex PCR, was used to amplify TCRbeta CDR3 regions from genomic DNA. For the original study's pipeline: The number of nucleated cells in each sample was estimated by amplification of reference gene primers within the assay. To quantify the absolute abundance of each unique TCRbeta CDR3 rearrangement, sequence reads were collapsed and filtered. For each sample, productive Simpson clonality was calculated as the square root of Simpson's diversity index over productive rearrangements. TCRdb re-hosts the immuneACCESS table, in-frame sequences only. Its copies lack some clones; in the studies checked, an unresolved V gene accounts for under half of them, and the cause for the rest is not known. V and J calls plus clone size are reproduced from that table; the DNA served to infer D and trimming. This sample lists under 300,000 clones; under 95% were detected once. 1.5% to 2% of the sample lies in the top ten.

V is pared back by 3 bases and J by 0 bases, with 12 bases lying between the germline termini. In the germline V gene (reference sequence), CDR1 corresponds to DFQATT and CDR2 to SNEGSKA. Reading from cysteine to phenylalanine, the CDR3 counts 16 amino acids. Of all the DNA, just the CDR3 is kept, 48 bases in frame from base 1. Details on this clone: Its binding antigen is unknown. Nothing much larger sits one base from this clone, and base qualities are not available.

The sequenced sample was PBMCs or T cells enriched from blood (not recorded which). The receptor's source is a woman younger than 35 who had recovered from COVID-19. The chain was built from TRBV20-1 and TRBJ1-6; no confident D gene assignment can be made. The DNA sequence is TGCAGTGCTAGTACGGGAAGTTACTCCTATAATTCACCCCTCCACTTT. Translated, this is CSASTGSYSYNSPLHF.